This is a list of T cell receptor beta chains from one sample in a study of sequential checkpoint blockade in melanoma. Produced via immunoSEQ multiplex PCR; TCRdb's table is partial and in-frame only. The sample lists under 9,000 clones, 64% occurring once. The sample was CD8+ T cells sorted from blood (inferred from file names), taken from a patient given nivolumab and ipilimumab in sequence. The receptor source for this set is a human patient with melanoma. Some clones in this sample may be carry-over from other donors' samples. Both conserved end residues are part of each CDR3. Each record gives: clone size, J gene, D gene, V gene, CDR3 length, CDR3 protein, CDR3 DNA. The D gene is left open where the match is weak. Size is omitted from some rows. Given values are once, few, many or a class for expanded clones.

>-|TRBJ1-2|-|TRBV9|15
CASSGDGGGHYGYTF
TGTGCCAGCAGCGGGGATGGGGGGGGCCACTATGGCTACACCTTC
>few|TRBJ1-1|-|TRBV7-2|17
CASSYHRTHIINTEAFF
TGTGCCAGCAGCTATCACAGGACACACATAATAAACACTGAAGCTTTCTTT
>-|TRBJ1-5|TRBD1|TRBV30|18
CAWRLRRPDRGLGQPQHF
TGTGCCTGGAGGCTACGTAGACCCGACAGGGGCCTAGGGCAGCCCCAGCATTTT
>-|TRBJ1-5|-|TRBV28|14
CASSLRQSNQPQHF
TGTGCCAGCAGTTTACGACAAAGCAATCAGCCCCAGCATTTT
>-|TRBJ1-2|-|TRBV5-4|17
CASSLNPRESATDGYTF
TGTGCCAGCAGCTTAAACCCCAGGGAATCGGCGACTGATGGCTACACCTTC
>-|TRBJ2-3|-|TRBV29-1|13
CSVVYVSTDTQYF
TGCAGCGTTGTGTATGTGAGCACAGATACGCAGTATTTT
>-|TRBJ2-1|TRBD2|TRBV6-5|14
CASSYSGGYAEQFF
TGTGCCAGCAGTTATAGCGGGGGTTACGCTGAGCAGTTCTTC
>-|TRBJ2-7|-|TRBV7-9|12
CASSQVAYEQYF
TGTGCCAGCAGCCAAGTAGCCTACGAGCAGTACTTC
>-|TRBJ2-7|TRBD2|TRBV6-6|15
CASSPRGGNSYEQYF
TGTGCCAGCAGCCCCCGGGGGGGAAACTCCTACGAGCAGTACTTC
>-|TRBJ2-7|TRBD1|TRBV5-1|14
CASSLAGGSYEQYF
TGCGCCAGCAGCTTGGCAGGGGGATCGTACGAGCAGTACTTC
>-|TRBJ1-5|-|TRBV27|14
CASSSGSSNQPQHF
TGTGCCAGCAGTTCCGGGAGTAGCAATCAGCCCCAGCATTTT
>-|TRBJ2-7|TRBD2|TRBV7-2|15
CASRSSGGSAYEQYF
TGTGCCAGCAGGTCTAGCGGGGGGTCTGCCTACGAGCAGTACTTC
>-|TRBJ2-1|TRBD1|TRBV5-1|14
CASSDRGSYNEQFF
TGCGCCAGCAGCGACAGGGGGTCCTACAATGAGCAGTTCTTC
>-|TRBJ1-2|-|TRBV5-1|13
CASSQTGSAGYTF
TGCGCCAGCAGCCAAACAGGGTCCGCTGGCTACACCTTC
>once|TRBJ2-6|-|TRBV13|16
CASSLTGDSGANVLTF
TGTGCCAGCAGCTTAACGGGAGACTCTGGGGCCAACGTCCTGACTTTC
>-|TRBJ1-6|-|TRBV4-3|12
CASKGANSPLHF
TGCGCCAGCAAAGGGGCGAATTCACCCCTCCACTTT
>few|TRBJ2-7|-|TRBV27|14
CASSSYRGGYEQYF
TGTGCCAGCAGTTCATACAGGGGGGGCTACGAGCAGTACTTC
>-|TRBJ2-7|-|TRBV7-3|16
CASSLIRATGYYEQYF
TGTGCCAGCAGCTTAATAAGGGCCACGGGGTATTACGAGCAGTACTTC
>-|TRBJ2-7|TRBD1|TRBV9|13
CASRTGGPGEQYF
TGTGCCAGCAGGACAGGGGGCCCGGGGGAGCAGTACTTC
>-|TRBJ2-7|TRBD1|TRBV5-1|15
CASSFPRTGSYEQYF
TGCGCCAGCAGCTTTCCCCGGACAGGTTCGTACGAGCAGTACTTC
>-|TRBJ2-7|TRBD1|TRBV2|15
CASIPPGQGFHEQYF
TGTGCCAGCATTCCACCGGGACAGGGGTTCCACGAGCAGTACTTC
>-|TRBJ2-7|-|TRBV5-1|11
CASSLYGEQYF
TGCGCCAGCAGCTTGTACGGCGAGCAGTACTTC
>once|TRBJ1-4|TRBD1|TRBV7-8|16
CASRRDRGRSNEKLFF
TGTGCCAGCAGGCGCGACAGGGGGCGGTCTAATGAAAAACTGTTTTTT
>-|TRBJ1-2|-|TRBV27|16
CASSFAREDPNYGYTF
TGTGCCAGCAGTTTTGCCAGGGAGGATCCTAACTATGGCTACACCTTC
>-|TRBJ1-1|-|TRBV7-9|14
CASSPAGLNTEAFF
TGTGCCAGCAGCCCGGCCGGGTTGAACACTGAAGCTTTCTTT
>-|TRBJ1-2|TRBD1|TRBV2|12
CASTGESYGYTF
TGTGCCAGTACAGGGGAGTCGTATGGCTACACCTTC
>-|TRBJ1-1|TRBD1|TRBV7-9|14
CASSLTRDREEAFF
TGTGCCAGCAGCTTAACCCGGGACAGGGAGGAAGCTTTCTTT
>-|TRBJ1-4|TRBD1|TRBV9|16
CASSVGTGGGNEKLFF
TGTGCCAGCAGCGTAGGGACAGGGGGCGGGAATGAAAAACTGTTTTTT
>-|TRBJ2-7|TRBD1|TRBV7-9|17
CASSQVSRDRGHYEQYF
TGTGCCAGCAGCCAAGTTAGCCGGGACAGGGGACACTACGAGCAGTACTTC
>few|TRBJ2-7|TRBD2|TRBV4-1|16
CASSQDLSGGFYEQYF
TGCGCCAGCAGCCAAGACCTGAGCGGGGGGTTCTACGAGCAGTACTTC
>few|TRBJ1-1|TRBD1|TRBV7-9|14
CASSDRDMNTEAFF
TGTGCCAGCTCGGACAGGGATATGAACACTGAAGCTTTCTTT
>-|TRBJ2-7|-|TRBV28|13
CASSLIRLREQYF
TGTGCCAGCAGCCTAATAAGACTCCGAGAGCAGTACTTC
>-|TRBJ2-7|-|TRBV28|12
CASSLGQYEQYF
TGTGCCAGCAGTTTAGGACAATACGAGCAGTACTTC
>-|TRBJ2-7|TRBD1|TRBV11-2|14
CASSPGTGSYEQYF
TGTGCCAGCAGTCCCGGGACAGGGTCCTACGAGCAGTACTTC
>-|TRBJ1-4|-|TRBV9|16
CASSVEGHPTNEKLFF
TGTGCCAGCAGCGTAGAGGGACATCCAACTAATGAAAAACTGTTTTTT
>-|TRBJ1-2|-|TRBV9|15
CASSPNYGTIYGYTF
TGTGCCAGCAGCCCCAATTATGGCACAATCTATGGCTACACCTTC
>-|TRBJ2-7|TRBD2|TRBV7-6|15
CASSLFGGSSYEQYF
TGTGCCAGCAGCTTATTCGGGGGGAGCTCCTACGAGCAGTACTTC
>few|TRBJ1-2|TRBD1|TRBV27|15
CASSIYPRTGEGYTF
TGTGCCAGCAGTATCTACCCACGGACAGGGGAGGGCTACACCTTC
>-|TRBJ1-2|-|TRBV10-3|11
CAIRGGYGYTF
TGTGCCATCAGGGGGGGATATGGCTACACCTTC
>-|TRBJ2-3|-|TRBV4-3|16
CASSQDSNGYTDTQYF
TGCGCCAGCAGCCAAGATAGCAACGGGTACACAGATACGCAGTATTTT
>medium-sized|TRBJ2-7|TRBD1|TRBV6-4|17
CASSEPPRTGSPYEQYF
TGTGCCAGCAGTGAACCTCCGCGGACAGGGAGCCCTTACGAGCAGTACTTC
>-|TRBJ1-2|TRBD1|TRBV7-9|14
CASGISTGRYGYTF
TGTGCCAGCGGAATCTCGACAGGGAGATATGGCTACACCTTC